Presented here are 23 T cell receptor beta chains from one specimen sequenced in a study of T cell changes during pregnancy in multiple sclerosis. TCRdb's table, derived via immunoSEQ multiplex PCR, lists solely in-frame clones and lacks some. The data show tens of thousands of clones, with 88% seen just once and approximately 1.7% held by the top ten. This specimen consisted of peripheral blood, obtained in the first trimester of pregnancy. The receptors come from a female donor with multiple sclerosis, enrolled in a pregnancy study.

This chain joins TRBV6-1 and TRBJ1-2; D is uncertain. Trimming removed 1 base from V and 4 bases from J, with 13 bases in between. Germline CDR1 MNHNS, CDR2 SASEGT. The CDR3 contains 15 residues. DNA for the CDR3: TGTGCCAGCAGTGAAGGCCCCCAGATATTCTATGGCTACACCTTC. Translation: CASSEGPQIFYGYTF.

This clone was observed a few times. CDR3 DNA: TGTGCCAGCAGCCCGGACAGGGGGAGAGACGAGCAGTACTTC. Translation: CASSPDRGRDEQYF. The rearrangement joins TRBV7-2 to TRBJ2-7, with 10 bases aligning to TRBD1. This CDR3 contains 14 residues. In germline, CDR1 is SGHTA, CDR2 FQGNSA. The V segment lost 5 bases and the J segment 5 bases; nucleotides outside the gene matches: 6.

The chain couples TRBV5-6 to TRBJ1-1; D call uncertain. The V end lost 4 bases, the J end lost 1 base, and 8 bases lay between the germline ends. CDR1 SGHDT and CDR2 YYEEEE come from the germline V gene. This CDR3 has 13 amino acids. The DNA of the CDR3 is TGTGCCAGCAGCCTGACACCGAACACTGAAGCTTTCTTT. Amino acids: CASSLTPNTEAFF. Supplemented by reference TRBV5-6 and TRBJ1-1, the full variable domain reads DAGVTQSPTHLIKTRGQQVTLRCSPKSGHDTVSWYQQALGQGPQFIFQYYEEEERQRGNFPDRFSGHQFPNYSSELNVNALLLGDSALYLCASSLTPNTEAFFGQGTRLTVV.

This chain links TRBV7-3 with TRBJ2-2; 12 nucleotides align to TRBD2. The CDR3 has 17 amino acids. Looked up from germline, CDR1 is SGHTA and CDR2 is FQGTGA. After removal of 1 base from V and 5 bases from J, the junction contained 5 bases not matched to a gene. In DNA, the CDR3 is TGTGCCAGCAGCTTAAGGCGGCTAGCGGGAGGGACCGGGGAGCTGTTTTTT. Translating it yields CASSLRRLAGGTGELFF.

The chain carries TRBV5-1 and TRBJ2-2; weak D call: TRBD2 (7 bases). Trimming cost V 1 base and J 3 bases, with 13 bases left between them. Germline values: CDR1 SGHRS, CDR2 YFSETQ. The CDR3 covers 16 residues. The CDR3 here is CASSLLGGADTGELFF. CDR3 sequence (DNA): TGCGCCAGCAGCTTGTTGGGGGGGGCCGACACCGGGGAGCTGTTTTTT.

The CDR3 spells CASSSQGSNQPQHF. The CDR3 DNA reads TGTGCCAGCAGCTCTCAGGGTAGCAATCAGCCCCAGCATTTT. This chain uses TRBV7-2 with TRBJ1-5, with a tentative D call TRBD1 (5 bases). CDR3 length: 14 residues. Germline assignment: CDR1 SGHTA and CDR2 FQGNSA. V was clipped by 4 bases and J by 0 bases, with 7 bases between them.

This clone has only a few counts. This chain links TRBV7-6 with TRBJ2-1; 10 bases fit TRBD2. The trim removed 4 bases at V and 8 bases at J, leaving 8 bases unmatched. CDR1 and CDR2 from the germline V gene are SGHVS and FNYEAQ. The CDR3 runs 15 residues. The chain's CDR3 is CASSSSSGRRDEQFF. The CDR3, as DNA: TGTGCCAGCAGCTCCTCTAGCGGGAGACGAGATGAGCAGTTCTTC.

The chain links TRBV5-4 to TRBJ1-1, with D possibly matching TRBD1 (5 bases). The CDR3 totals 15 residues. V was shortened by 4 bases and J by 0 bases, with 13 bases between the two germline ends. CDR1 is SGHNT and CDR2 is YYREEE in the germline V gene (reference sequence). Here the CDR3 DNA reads TGTGCCAGCAGCGAAACAGGAAGATTGAACACTGAAGCTTTCTTT. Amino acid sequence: CASSETGRLNTEAFF.

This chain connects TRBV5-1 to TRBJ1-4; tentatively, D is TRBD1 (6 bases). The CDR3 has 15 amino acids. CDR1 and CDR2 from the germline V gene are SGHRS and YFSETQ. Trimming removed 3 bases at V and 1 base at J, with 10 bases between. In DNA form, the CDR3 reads TGCGCCAGCAGCTCCCAGGGGAGAACTAATGAAAAACTGTTTTTT. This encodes CASSSQGRTNEKLFF.

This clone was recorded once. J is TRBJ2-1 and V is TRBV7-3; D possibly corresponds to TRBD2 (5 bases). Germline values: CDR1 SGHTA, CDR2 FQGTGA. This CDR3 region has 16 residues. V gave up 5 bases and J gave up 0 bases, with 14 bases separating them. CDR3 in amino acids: CASSPMGASSYNEQFF. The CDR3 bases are TGTGCCAGCAGCCCCATGGGAGCAAGCTCCTACAATGAGCAGTTCTTC.

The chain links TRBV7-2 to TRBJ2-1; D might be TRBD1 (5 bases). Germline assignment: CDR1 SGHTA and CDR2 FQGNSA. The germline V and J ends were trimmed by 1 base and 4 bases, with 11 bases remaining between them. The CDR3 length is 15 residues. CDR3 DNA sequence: TGTGCCAGCAGCTTAGTTGGACAACCTTACAATGAGCAGTTCTTC. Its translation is CASSLVGQPYNEQFF.

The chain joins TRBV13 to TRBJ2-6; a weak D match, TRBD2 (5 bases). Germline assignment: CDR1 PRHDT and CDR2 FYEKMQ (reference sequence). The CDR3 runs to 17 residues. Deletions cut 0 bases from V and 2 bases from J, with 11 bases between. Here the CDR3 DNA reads TGTGCCAGCAGCTTAGGCCGCTGGGAGACTGGGGCCAACGTCCTGACTTTC. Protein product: CASSLGRWETGANVLTF.

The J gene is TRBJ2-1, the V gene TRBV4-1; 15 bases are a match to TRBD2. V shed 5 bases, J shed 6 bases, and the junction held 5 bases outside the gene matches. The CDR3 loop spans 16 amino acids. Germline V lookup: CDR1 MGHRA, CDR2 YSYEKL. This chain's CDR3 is CASSGGGLAGGNEQFF. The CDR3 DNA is TGCGCCAGCAGCGGGGGGGGACTAGCGGGAGGCAATGAGCAGTTCTTC.

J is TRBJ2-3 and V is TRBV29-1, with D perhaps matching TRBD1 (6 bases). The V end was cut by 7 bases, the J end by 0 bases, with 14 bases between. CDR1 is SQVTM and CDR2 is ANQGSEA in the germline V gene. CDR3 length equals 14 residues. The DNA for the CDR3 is TGCAGCGCCACCGGGACACCCAGCACAGATACGCAGTATTTT. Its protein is CSATGTPSTDTQYF.

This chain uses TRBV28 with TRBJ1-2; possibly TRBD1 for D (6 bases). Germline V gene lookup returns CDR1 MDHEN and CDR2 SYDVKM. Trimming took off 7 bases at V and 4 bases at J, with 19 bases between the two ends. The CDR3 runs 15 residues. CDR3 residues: CASTPGGGTIYGYTF. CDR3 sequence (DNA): TGTGCCAGCACTCCCGGGGGGGGCACCATCTATGGCTACACCTTC.

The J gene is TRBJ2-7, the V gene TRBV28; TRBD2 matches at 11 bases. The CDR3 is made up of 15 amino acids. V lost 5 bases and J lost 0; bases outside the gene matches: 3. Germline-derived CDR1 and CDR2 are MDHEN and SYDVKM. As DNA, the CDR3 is TGTGCCAGCAGTCTCACTAGCGGGAGCTCCTACGAGCAGTACTTC. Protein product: CASSLTSGSSYEQYF.

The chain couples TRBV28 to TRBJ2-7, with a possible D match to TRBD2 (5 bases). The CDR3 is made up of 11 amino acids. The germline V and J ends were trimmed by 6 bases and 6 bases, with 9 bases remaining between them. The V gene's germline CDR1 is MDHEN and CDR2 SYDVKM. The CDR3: CASSLGSEQYF. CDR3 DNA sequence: TGTGCCAGCAGCCTGGGGAGCGAGCAGTACTTC.

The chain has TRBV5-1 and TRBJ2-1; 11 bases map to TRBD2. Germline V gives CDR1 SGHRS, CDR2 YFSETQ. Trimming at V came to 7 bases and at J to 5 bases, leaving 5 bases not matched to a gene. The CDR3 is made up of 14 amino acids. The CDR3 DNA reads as TGCGCCAGCCGGACTAGCGGGCGACACAATGAGCAGTTCTTC. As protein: CASRTSGRHNEQFF.

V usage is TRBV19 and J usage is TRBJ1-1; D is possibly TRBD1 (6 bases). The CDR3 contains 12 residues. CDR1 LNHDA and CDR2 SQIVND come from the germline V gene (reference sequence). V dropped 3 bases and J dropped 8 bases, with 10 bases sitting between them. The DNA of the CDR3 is TGTGCCAGTAGTATCCTCAGGGGAGAAGCTTTCTTT. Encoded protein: CASSILRGEAFF.

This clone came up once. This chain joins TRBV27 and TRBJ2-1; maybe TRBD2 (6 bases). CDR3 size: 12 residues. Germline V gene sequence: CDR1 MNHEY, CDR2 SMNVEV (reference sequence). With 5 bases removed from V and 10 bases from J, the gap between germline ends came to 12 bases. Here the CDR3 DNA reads TGTGCCAGCAGTGTAATGGCGGGAGAGCAGTTCTTC. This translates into CASSVMAGEQFF.

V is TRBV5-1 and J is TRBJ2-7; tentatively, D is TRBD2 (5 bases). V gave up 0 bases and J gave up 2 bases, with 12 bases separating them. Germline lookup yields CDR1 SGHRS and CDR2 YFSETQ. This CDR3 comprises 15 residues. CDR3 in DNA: TGCGCCAGCAGCTTGGGGAAGCCGGGAACCTACGAGCAGTACTTC. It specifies CASSLGKPGTYEQYF.

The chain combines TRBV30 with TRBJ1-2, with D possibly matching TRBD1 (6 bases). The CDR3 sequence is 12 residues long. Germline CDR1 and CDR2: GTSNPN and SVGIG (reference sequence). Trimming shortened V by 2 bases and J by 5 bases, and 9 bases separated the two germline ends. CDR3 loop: CAWSLTGYGYTF. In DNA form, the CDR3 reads TGTGCCTGGAGTTTAACAGGGTATGGCTACACCTTC.

Here the CDR3 reads CASSSRRGGADTQYF. The CDR3 bases are TGTGCCAGCAGCTCCCGGAGGGGAGGGGCAGATACGCAGTATTTT. The V call is TRBV6-5, the J call TRBJ2-3, with TRBD2 matching 7 bases. The CDR3 is 15 residues long. The V gene end was trimmed by 6 bases and the J gene end by 4 bases; junction bases not matched to a gene: 10. In germline, CDR1 is MNHEY, CDR2 SVGAGI.